This T cell receptor (beta chain) is from a study of OX40 agonist ivuxolimab in advanced cancers. Study findings and constraints: Relative to CD4+, CD8+ T cells held more expanded clones on average.

Some clones are missing from TCRdb's copy, which holds only in-frame ones; the method was immunoSEQ multiplex PCR. The sample shows 51,000 or so clones, more than 85% of them seen only once. This clone is classed as medium-sized. Its target is unknown. No patient had autoimmune disease or received systemic immunosuppression. Blood was sampled at baseline, cycle 4 day 1, and cycle 7 day 1. There are 12 residues in the CDR3. With 7 bases removed from V and 4 bases from J, the gap between germline ends came to 10 bases. The germline CDR1 and CDR2 sequences are SNHLY and FYNNEI. The sequence was collected from an adult with an advanced solid tumor such as melanoma, head and neck, liver or kidney cancer. Source: CD4+ or CD8+ T cells sorted from blood, taken in a trial of the OX40 agonist ivuxolimab. The rearrangement joins TRBV2 to TRBJ1-2; D perhaps matches TRBD1 (5 bases). This CDR3 is CASTQGAYGYTF. The CDR3 DNA reads TGTGCCAGCACTCAGGGTGCCTATGGCTACACCTTC. The variable domain in full, completed from reference TRBV2 and TRBJ1-2, reads EPEVTQTPSHQVTQMGQEVILRCVPISNHLYFYWYRQILGQKVEFLVSFYNNEISEKSEIFDDQFSVERPDGSNFTLKIRSTKLEDSAMYFCASTQGAYGYTFGSGTRLTVV.